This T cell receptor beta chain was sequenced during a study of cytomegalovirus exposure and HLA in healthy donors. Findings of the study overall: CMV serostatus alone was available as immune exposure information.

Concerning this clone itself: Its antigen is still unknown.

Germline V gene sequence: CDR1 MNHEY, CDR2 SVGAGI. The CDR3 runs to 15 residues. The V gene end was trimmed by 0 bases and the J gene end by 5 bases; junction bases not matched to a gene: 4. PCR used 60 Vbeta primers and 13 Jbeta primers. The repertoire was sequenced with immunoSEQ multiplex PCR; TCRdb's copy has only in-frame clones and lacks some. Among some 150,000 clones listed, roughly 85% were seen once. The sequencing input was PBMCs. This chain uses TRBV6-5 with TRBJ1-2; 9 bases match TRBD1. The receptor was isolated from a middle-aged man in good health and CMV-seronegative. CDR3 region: CASSYSDRGAYGYTF. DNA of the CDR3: TGTGCCAGCAGTTACTCGGACAGGGGCGCTTATGGCTACACCTTC.